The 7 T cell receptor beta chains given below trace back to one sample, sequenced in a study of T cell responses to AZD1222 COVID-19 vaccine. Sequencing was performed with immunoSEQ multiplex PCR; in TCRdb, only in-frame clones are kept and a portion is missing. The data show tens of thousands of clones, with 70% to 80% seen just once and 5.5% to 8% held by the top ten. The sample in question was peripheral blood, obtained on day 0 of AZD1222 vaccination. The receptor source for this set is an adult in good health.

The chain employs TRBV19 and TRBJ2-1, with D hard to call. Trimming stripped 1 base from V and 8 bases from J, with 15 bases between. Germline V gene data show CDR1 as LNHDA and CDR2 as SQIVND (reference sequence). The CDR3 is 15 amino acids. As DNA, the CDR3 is TGTGCCAGTAGTATAGTAACAGCTCCTTCGGATGAGCAGTTCTTC. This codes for CASSIVTAPSDEQFF. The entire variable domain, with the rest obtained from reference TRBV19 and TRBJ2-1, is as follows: DGGITQSPKYLFRKEGQNVTLSCEQNLNHDAMYWYRQDPGQGLRLIYYSQIVNDFQKGDIAEGYSVSREKKESFPLTVTSAQKNPTAFYLCASSIVTAPSDEQFFGPGTRLTVL.

DNA for the CDR3: TGTGCCAGTAGGGCTAGCGGGGTTAGGAATGAGCAGTTCTTC. Its translation is CASRASGVRNEQFF. The genes are TRBV19 and TRBJ2-1; 9 positions agree with TRBD2. J was trimmed by 7 bases and V by 6 bases; bases with no gene match: 7. This CDR3 spans 14 amino acids. Germline V gene data show CDR1 as LNHDA and CDR2 as SQIVND (reference sequence).

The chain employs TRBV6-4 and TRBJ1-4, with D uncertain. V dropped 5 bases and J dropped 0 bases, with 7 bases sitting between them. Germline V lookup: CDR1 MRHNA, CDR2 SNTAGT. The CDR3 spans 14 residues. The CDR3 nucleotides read TGTGCCAGCAGTACAGATGCAACTAATGAAAAACTGTTTTTT. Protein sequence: CASSTDATNEKLFF.

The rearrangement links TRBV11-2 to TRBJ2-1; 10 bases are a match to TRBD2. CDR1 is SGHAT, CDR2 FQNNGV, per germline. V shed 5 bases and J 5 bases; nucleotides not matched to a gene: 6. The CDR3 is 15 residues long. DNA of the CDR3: TGTGCCAGCAGCCACGGACTAGCGGAGAACAATGAGCAGTTCTTC. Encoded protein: CASSHGLAENNEQFF.

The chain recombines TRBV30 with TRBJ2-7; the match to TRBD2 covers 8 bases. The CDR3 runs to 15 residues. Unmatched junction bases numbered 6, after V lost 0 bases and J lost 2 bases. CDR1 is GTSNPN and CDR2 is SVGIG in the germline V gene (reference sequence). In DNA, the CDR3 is TGTGCCTGGAGTGTAGGGACGGGAGGGGCCTACGAGCAGTACTTC. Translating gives CAWSVGTGGAYEQYF.

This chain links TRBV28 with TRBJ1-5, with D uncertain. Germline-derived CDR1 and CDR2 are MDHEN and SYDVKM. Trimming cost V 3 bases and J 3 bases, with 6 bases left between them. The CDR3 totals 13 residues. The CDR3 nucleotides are TGTGCCAGCAGTTTGGGGTACAATCAGCCCCAGCATTTT. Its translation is CASSLGYNQPQHF. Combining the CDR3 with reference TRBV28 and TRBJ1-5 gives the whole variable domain DVKVTQSSRYLVKRTGEKVFLECVQDMDHENMFWYRQDPGLGLRLIYFSYDVKMKEKGDIPEGYSVSREKKERFSLILESASTNQTSMYLCASSLGYNQPQHFGDGTRLSIL.

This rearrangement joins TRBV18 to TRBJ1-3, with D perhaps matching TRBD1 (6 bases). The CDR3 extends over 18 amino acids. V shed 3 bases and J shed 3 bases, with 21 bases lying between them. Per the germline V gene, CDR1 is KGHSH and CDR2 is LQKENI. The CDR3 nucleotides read TGTGCCAGCTCACCGGCCCAACCGGACAGTTTAAGTGGAAACACCATATATTTT. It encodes CASSPAQPDSLSGNTIYF.